The 30 T cell receptor beta chains listed next were all sequenced from one sample in a study of CD8 T cells in ankylosing spondylitis (dated by TCRdb to the late 2010s). To prepare the library, 5' RACE was applied. Data came from an Illumina MiSeq. TCRdb took the public reads, trimmed them with fastp at Q25, ran MiXCR for clone calling and kept in-frame beta chains. Every entry covers one CDR3 protein and lists the most common genes and DNA from its rows. The sample records fewer than 35,000 distinct CDR3 sequences, 13% to 15% of which are singletons. The top ten hold 36% of the sample. Sequencing was done on a sample of blood. The receptors derive from a male donor with ankylosing spondylitis or in good health (not recorded which).

In DNA form, the CDR3 reads TGTGCCAGCAGTTTAGGGGGCGTTTTGTACTTC. Protein sequence: CASSLGGVLYF. The rearrangement links TRBV12-3 or TRBV12-4 to TRBJ2-7, with D possibly being TRBD1 (5 bases). This CDR3 is 11 amino acids long. The V end was cut by 1 base, the J end by 12 bases, with 10 bases between.

This clonotype was seen a handful of times. The gene calls are TRBV28 and TRBJ1-5, with 9 bases aligning to TRBD1. The J segment lost 0 bases and the V segment lost 5 bases, leaving 5 bases of the junction unmatched. This CDR3 is built from 16 residues. The germline gives CDR1 MDHEN, CDR2 SYDVKM. CDR3 coding DNA: TGTGCCAGCAGTCTAGACAGGGGGAGTAGCAATCAGCCCCAGCATTTT. Translation gives CASSLDRGSSNQPQHF.

J is TRBJ2-3 and V is TRBV10-3, with 13 bases lining up with TRBD2. This CDR3 spans 14 amino acids. V shed 10 bases, J shed 2 bases, and the junction held 3 bases outside the gene matches. Germline V lookup: CDR1 ENHRY, CDR2 SYGVKD. The DNA for the CDR3 is TGTGCCACCGGGACTAGCGGGAACACAGATACGCAGTATTTT. The encoded protein is CATGTSGNTDTQYF.

A few counts support this clonotype. The J gene is TRBJ2-2, the V gene TRBV20-1; the D gene is possibly TRBD2 (5 bases). This CDR3 has 13 amino acids. Trimming took off 3 bases at V and 5 bases at J, with 10 bases between the two ends. CDR1 and CDR2 (germline): DFQATT, SNEGSKA (reference sequence). The CDR3 sequence is CSARLGGTGELFF. CDR3 nucleotides: TGCAGTGCTAGGCTGGGCGGGACCGGGGAGCTGTTTTTT.

This clonotype was found many times. The V and J genes are TRBV7-3 and TRBJ2-3, with D possibly being TRBD2 (5 bases). Germline V CDR1 and CDR2: SGHTA, FQGTGA. Deletions cut 5 bases from V and 5 bases from J, with 11 bases between. This CDR3 has 13 amino acids. The CDR3 loop reads CASSQTREDTQYF. CDR3 bases: TGTGCCAGCAGCCAAACGAGGGAAGATACGCAGTATTTT.

This clonotype turned up a few times. This chain connects TRBV4-2 to TRBJ2-3; D might be TRBD2 (6 bases). Trimming removed 5 bases at V and 2 bases at J, with 11 bases between. This CDR3 is built from 14 residues. Germline V lookup: CDR1 LGHNA, CDR2 YNFKEQ. CDR3 in DNA: TGTGCCAGCAGCACCGGGAGTCCCACAGATACGCAGTATTTT. Translating gives CASSTGSPTDTQYF.

The J gene is TRBJ2-3, the V gene TRBV2, with 8 bases matching TRBD2. V shed 2 bases, J shed 7 bases, and the junction held 8 bases outside the gene matches. The CDR3 runs 15 residues. Germline CDR1 SNHLY, CDR2 FYNNEI. The CDR3 here is CASSEPVTSVYTQYF. The DNA of the CDR3 is TGTGCCAGCAGTGAACCGGTGACTAGCGTGTATACGCAGTATTTT. The whole variable domain, filled in from reference TRBV2 and TRBJ2-3, reads EPEVTQTPSHQVTQMGQEVILRCVPISNHLYFYWYRQILGQKVEFLVSFYNNEISEKSEIFDDQFSVERPDGSNFTLKIRSTKLEDSAMYFCASSEPVTSVYTQYFGPGTRLTVL.

This clonotype was counted many times. The chain has TRBV6-2 or TRBV6-3 and TRBJ1-1; D remains unclear. Trimming shortened V by 2 bases and J by 3 bases, and 16 bases separated the two germline ends. The CDR3 loop spans 16 amino acids. Germline V CDR1 and CDR2: MNHEY, SVGEGT. The CDR3 DNA reads as TGTGCCAGCAGTTACGTCGGTGTGATTGGGGACACTGAAGCTTTCTTT. This encodes CASSYVGVIGDTEAFF.

This clonotype has a handful of counts. The chain joins TRBV12-3 or TRBV12-4 to TRBJ2-1; D might be TRBD2 (6 bases). CDR3 length: 13 amino acids. The V gene lost 5 bases and the J gene lost 10 bases, with 15 bases spanning the gap. The CDR3 DNA is TGTGCCAGCAGTCCTCCGGGCGGGGAGGAGCAGTTCTTC. This translates into CASSPPGGEEQFF.

This clonotype appeared a few times. This chain links TRBV29-1 with TRBJ1-5; weak D call: TRBD1 (6 bases). Per germline, CDR1 SQVTM and CDR2 ANQGSEA. Trimming left V 3 bases short and J 5 bases short, with 11 bases between. This CDR3 comprises 13 residues. The CDR3 DNA is TGCAGCGTTGAGTTCTCAGGGGATCAGCCCCAGCATTTT. The encoded protein is CSVEFSGDQPQHF.

This clonotype occurred a few times. V is TRBV7-2 and J is TRBJ2-1, with 10 bases fitting TRBD2. The CDR3 runs to 16 residues. Germline-derived CDR1 and CDR2 are SGHTA and FQGNSA. Unmatched junction bases numbered 1, after V lost 1 base and J lost 1 base. The CDR3 DNA is TGTGCCAGCAGCTTAGTGGGACTAGCGTCCTACAATGAGCAGTTCTTC. Residues: CASSLVGLASYNEQFF. The whole variable domain, filled in from reference TRBV7-2 and TRBJ2-1, reads GAGVSQSPSNKVTEKGKDVELRCDPISGHTALYWYRQSLGQGLEFLIYFQGNSAPDKSGLPSDRFSAERTGGSVSTLTIQRTQQEDSAVYLCASSLVGLASYNEQFFGPGTRLTVL.

Ten or more counts support this clonotype. The rearrangement links TRBV28 to TRBJ1-1; unclear D gene. The V and J ends lost 6 bases and 4 bases respectively, with 12 bases between them. The CDR3 length is 13 residues. Germline V lookup: CDR1 MDHEN, CDR2 SYDVKM. CDR3: CASSQLSGTEAFF. The CDR3 DNA reads TGTGCCAGCAGCCAACTCTCGGGCACTGAAGCTTTCTTT.

V is TRBV7-2 and J is TRBJ2-1; D may be TRBD2 (5 bases). V was shortened by 3 bases and J by 6 bases, with 15 bases between the two germline ends. Per the germline V gene, CDR1 is SGHTA and CDR2 is FQGNSA. CDR3 length: 15 amino acids. CDR3 sequence: CASSFPLAGLNEQFF. The CDR3 region has the DNA TGTGCCAGCAGCTTTCCCCTAGCCGGCCTCAATGAGCAGTTCTTC.

The rearrangement uses TRBV20-1 and TRBJ2-2; TRBD2 agrees at 10 bases. Looked up from germline, CDR1 is DFQATT and CDR2 is SNEGSKA (reference sequence). This CDR3 is built from 14 residues. After removal of 4 bases from V and 6 bases from J, the junction contained 5 bases not matched to a gene. The CDR3 loop is CSATTSGVPGELFF. CDR3 nucleotide sequence: TGCAGTGCTACAACTAGCGGGGTCCCCGGGGAGCTGTTTTTT.

This clonotype was seen only a few times. The chain couples TRBV12-3 or TRBV12-4 to TRBJ2-2, with 7 positions matching TRBD1. CDR3 length equals 15 residues. J was trimmed by 5 bases and V by 5 bases; bases with no gene match: 8. The CDR3, as DNA: TGTGCCAGCAGTCGACAGGGCCTTGGGACCGGGGAGCTGTTTTTT. Its translation: CASSRQGLGTGELFF.

Ten or more counts support this clonotype. The rearrangement uses TRBV6-6 and TRBJ2-3; D possibly uses TRBD1 or TRBD2 (5 bases each). V lost 5 bases to trimming and J lost 0 bases, with 15 bases between them. This CDR3 comprises 16 residues. The germline gives CDR1 MNHNY, CDR2 SVGAGI (reference sequence). The CDR3 region has the DNA TGTGCCAGCAGTAACCGGCACCGGGACAGCACAGATACGCAGTATTTT. Its translation: CASSNRHRDSTDTQYF.

The chain couples TRBV7-3 to TRBJ1-1, with D uncertain. The germline gives CDR1 SGHTA, CDR2 FQGTGA. Trimming removed 4 bases from V and 1 base from J, with 10 bases in between. CDR3 length: 14 residues. This CDR3 reads CASSYMTQNTEAFF. The CDR3 nucleotides read TGTGCCAGCAGCTATATGACACAGAACACTGAAGCTTTCTTT.

In its sample, this clonotype was seen many times. The rearrangement joins TRBV29-1 to TRBJ2-2; D is perhaps TRBD1 (7 bases). Per germline, CDR1 SQVTM and CDR2 ANQGSEA. V was trimmed by 5 bases and J by 4 bases, leaving 11 bases between them. This CDR3 contains 13 residues. CDR3 sequence reads: CSVNQGGTGELFF. The CDR3 bases are TGCAGCGTTAATCAGGGGGGCACCGGGGAGCTGTTTTTT.

In this sample, this clonotype turned up a few times. This sequence joins TRBV2 and TRBJ2-2, with 7 bases identical to TRBD1. The CDR3 contains 15 residues. Per the germline V gene, CDR1 is SNHLY and CDR2 is FYNNEI. The trim removed 1 base at V and 3 bases at J, leaving 2 bases unmatched. The CDR3 is CASSEVGGYTGELFF. CDR3 bases: TGTGCCAGCAGTGAAGTAGGGGGCTACACCGGGGAGCTGTTTTTT.

This clonotype was detected a few times. The chain couples TRBV7-6 to TRBJ2-7, with D possibly matching TRBD1 (5 bases). The germline V gene has CDR1 SGHVS and CDR2 FNYEAQ. V was cut by 2 bases and J by 0 bases, with 8 bases left in between. This CDR3 spans 14 amino acids. The CDR3 DNA reads TGTGCCAGCAGCTTACGGACAACCTCCTACGAGCAGTACGTC. Residues: CASSLRTTSYEQYV.

The chain is built from TRBV2 and TRBJ1-2, with D unclear. The length of the CDR3 is 11 residues. The germline V and J ends were trimmed by 8 bases and 2 bases, with 6 bases remaining between them. The germline V gene has CDR1 SNHLY and CDR2 FYNNEI. CDR3 in amino acids: CASVANYGYTF. In DNA, the CDR3 is TGTGCCAGCGTGGCGAACTATGGCTACACCTTC.

This clonotype was counted a few times. V is TRBV29-1 and J is TRBJ2-3; 10 nucleotides align to TRBD1. The germline V gene has CDR1 SQVTM and CDR2 ANQGSEA. The V segment lost 7 bases and the J segment 1 base; nucleotides outside the gene matches: 5. The CDR3 totals 14 residues. This CDR3 is CSAMTGGGTDTQYF. For the CDR3, the DNA is TGCAGCGCCATGACAGGGGGCGGCACAGATACGCAGTATTTT.

This clonotype is a singleton in its sample. J is TRBJ2-3 and V is TRBV6-5, with TRBD1 identical over 9 bases. The CDR3 covers 15 residues. Germline V gives CDR1 MNHEY, CDR2 SVGAGI. V dropped 6 bases and J dropped 5; count of bases not matched to a gene: 9. The CDR3 DNA is TGTGCCAGCAGCTACAGGGGGCAAATCGGAGATACGCAGTATTTT. This gives the protein CASSYRGQIGDTQYF.

V is TRBV29-1 and J is TRBJ2-1; D is possibly TRBD1 (5 bases). The germline V gene encodes CDR1 SQVTM and CDR2 ANQGSEA. This CDR3 is 13 amino acids long. With 1 base removed from V and 7 bases from J, the gap between germline ends came to 11 bases. For the CDR3, the DNA is TGCAGCGTTGAAGTAGTCAGGGCGAATGAGCAGTTCTTC. Its protein is CSVEVVRANEQFF.

The genes are TRBV4-2 and TRBJ1-5, with a tentative D call TRBD1 (5 bases). The CDR3 has 15 residues. Trimming shortened V by 0 bases and J by 2 bases, and 8 bases separated the two germline ends. CDR1 and CDR2 from the germline V gene are LGHNA and YNFKEQ. Here the CDR3 DNA reads TGTGCCAGCAGCCAAGATCTAGGGGGCAATCAGCCCCAGCATTTT. Its translation is CASSQDLGGNQPQHF.

The rearrangement uses TRBV7-6 and TRBJ2-2; D gene unclear. The CDR3 runs 13 residues. The ends were cut back, 5 bases at V and 7 bases at J, with 11 bases in the middle. The germline gives CDR1 SGHVS, CDR2 FNYEAQ. The CDR3 sequence is CASSAVRGGELFF. The CDR3 DNA sequence: TGTGCCAGCAGCGCAGTAAGAGGCGGGGAGCTGTTTTTT.

This clonotype was detected a few times. V gene TRBV28 combines with J gene TRBJ1-5; D is unclear. Germline V gene sequence: CDR1 MDHEN, CDR2 SYDVKM. V shed 7 bases and J shed 2 bases, with 18 bases lying between them. This CDR3 comprises 16 residues. DNA of the CDR3: TGTGCCAGCAATTCAGGCGGAATTTCGGGCAATCAGCCCCAGCATTTT. This encodes CASNSGGISGNQPQHF. Complete variable domain (other parts from reference TRBV28 and TRBJ1-5): DVKVTQSSRYLVKRTGEKVFLECVQDMDHENMFWYRQDPGLGLRLIYFSYDVKMKEKGDIPEGYSVSREKKERFSLILESASTNQTSMYLCASNSGGISGNQPQHFGDGTRLSIL.

The chain is built from TRBV28 and TRBJ2-2; D is perhaps TRBD1 (5 bases). Between the trimmed V and J ends, which lost 7 bases and 2 bases, there was a span of 11 bases. Per germline, CDR1 MDHEN and CDR2 SYDVKM. CDR3 size: 14 residues. CDR3 nucleotides: TGTGCCAGCACCCCCCAGGGAAACACCGGGGAGCTGTTTTTT. Translation: CASTPQGNTGELFF. Using reference TRBV28 and TRBJ2-2 for the parts outside the CDR3, the full variable domain is DVKVTQSSRYLVKRTGEKVFLECVQDMDHENMFWYRQDPGLGLRLIYFSYDVKMKEKGDIPEGYSVSREKKERFSLILESASTNQTSMYLCASTPQGNTGELFFGEGSRLTVL.

In this sample, this clonotype turned up a few times. The chain links TRBV29-1 to TRBJ2-5, with D possibly being TRBD1 or TRBD2 (6 bases each). Germline CDR1 and CDR2: SQVTM and ANQGSEA. Trimming stripped 4 bases from V and 5 bases from J, with 20 bases between. This CDR3 has 15 residues. The CDR3 sequence is CSVVPRGPTQETQYF. For the CDR3, the DNA is TGCAGCGTTGTACCCCGGGGGCCCACGCAGGAGACCCAGTACTTC.

This clonotype has only a few counts. This chain connects TRBV28 to TRBJ2-2; D might be TRBD1 (5 bases). Trimming left V 6 bases short and J 5 bases short, with 22 bases between. CDR3 length: 17 residues. Germline CDR1 is MDHEN and CDR2 is SYDVKM. CDR3 DNA sequence: TGTGCCAGCAGCCGCCGGTCATGGACAACCCGAACCGGGGAGCTGTTTTTT. It encodes CASSRRSWTTRTGELFF.